One T cell receptor beta chain is described in this entry. The length of the CDR3 is 16 residues. Deletions cut 3 bases from V and 3 bases from J, with 17 bases between. The V gene's germline CDR1 is DFQATT and CDR2 SNEGSKA (reference sequence). The data were taken from a study of blood T cell repertoires in COVID-19. For the study at large: The United States, Italy and Spain were the sources of the acute and convalescent COVID-19 samples. PBMCs, B-cell-depleted T cells, or T cells provided the cDNA or gDNA that made up the material.

As originally analysed: Estimated nucleated cell counts came from reference gene primer amplification. The repertoire was sequenced with immunoSEQ multiplex PCR; TCRdb's copy has only in-frame clones and lacks some. Clone size and the V and J calls come from that table; the DNA yielded D and trimming. The data hold 350,000 to 400,000 clones, with 70% to 90% observed a single time. This receptor was taken from a woman in her sixties or seventies with COVID-19, enrolled during active disease. The chain couples TRBV20-1 to TRBJ1-4; D may be TRBD1 (6 bases). The sequencing sample was made of peripheral blood. CDR3 region: CSASAFLGAPNEKLFF. For the CDR3, the DNA is TGCAGTGCTAGTGCCTTTTTGGGGGCGCCTAATGAAAAACTGTTTTTT.